This T cell receptor (beta chain) came from a study of Ad26.COV2.S vaccination and SARS-CoV-2 variants. General observations from the study: The TCR breadth and depth analyses may have produced an underestimate of total T cell responses. Placebo recipients trailed vaccine recipients in spike-specific TCR breadth. Non-spike TCR breadth was similar in vaccine and placebo recipients.

The repertoire was sequenced with immunoSEQ multiplex PCR; TCRdb's copy has only in-frame clones and lacks some. The profile shows over 110,000 clones, 75% to 90% of them singletons. Worth noting for this clone: Its antigen is undetermined.

The receptor was derived from a human donor who had recovered from COVID-19. This material consisted of peripheral blood, taken after recovery from COVID-19.

The CDR3 region has the DNA TGTGCCAGCAGTCCGAAGGGGAGAGGCGCAACTAATGAAAAACTGTTTTTT. Translating gives CASSPKGRGATNEKLFF. This chain uses TRBV21-1 with TRBJ1-4. TRBV21-1 corresponds to a pseudogene. This CDR3 has 17 residues.